This entry features one T cell receptor (beta chain) sequence. These data originate in a study of T cell changes during pregnancy in multiple sclerosis. This CDR3 has 13 amino acids. The germline CDR1 and CDR2 sequences are WNHNN and SYGVQD (reference sequence). With 8 bases clipped from V and 5 bases from J, the junction kept 6 bases outside the gene matches. The assay was immunoSEQ multiplex PCR, and TCRdb's table has in-frame clones only and misses some. The table shows 45,000 to 60,000 clones, with around nine tenths occurring only once. This material consisted of CD4+ T cells from peripheral blood mononuclear cells, taken after pregnancy. The V call is TRBV10-1, the J call TRBJ2-7; 10 nucleotides match TRBD2. This receptor was identified in a female donor in good health, enrolled as a control in a pregnancy study. The CDR3 is CASRTSGYHEQYF. For the CDR3, the DNA is TGCGCCAGCCGGACTAGCGGCTACCACGAGCAGTACTTC.